Given below is one T cell receptor beta chain in context. The specificity of this receptor is unknown. No qualities accompany the bases; no much larger clone lies one base away. The source of the sample is a study of blood T cell repertoires in COVID-19 (dated by TCRdb to 2018 to 2021). Regarding the research as a whole: Collaborator samples came from the United States, Italy and Spain and covered acute and convalescent phases of COVID-19. Subjects who had been exposed to COVID-19, were actively infected with it, or had recovered from it provided the deeply sampled blood TCRbeta repertoires that made up the dataset. The material from the prospective study consisted of cDNA or gDNA derived from T cells, B-cell-depleted T cells, or PBMCs. Where available, HLA class I and class II types were obtained from metadata supplied by the sample provider rather than from assay-based typing. The repertoires were made available in a free public database intended to serve as a resource for research on the immune response to SARS-CoV-2. A de-identified subject ID, COVID-19 status, age in years and sex were almost always included in the sample metadata. Samples came from the ongoing ImmuneRACE study (first 160 participants) plus 1,254 subjects from 6 global collaborators.

The immunoSEQ Assay, a bias-controlled multiplex PCR, was used to amplify TCRbeta CDR3 regions from genomic DNA. The paper's processing steps were these. Within the assay, amplification of reference gene primers was used to estimate how many nucleated cells each sample contained. To quantify the absolute abundance of each unique TCRbeta CDR3 rearrangement, sequence reads were collapsed and filtered. For each sample, productive Simpson clonality was calculated as the square root of Simpson's diversity index over productive rearrangements. TCRdb stores this immuneACCESS table with in-frame sequences only. Part of the clones is absent; in the studies checked, under half of the shortfall reflects unresolved V genes, and no reason is known for the rest. D and trimming come from the DNA, and the V and J calls and clone size come from that table. The sample records some 200,000 clones, 65% to 90% of which are singletons. The ten largest make up 5.5% to 7% of the sample.

The full study reports these points: How much clinical and demographic metadata was included differed by source and by participant, and the metadata was provided uncurated.

The collaborating institutions used their own protocols to collect whole blood in K2EDTA tubes. For TCRbeta analysis, collaborators shipped samples in one of three forms: frozen whole blood, isolated PBMCs, or DNA extracted from either of those sample types. The sample consisted of peripheral blood. This receptor was obtained from a man at least 80 years old with acute or convalescent COVID-19.

In nucleotides, the sequence is TGCAGCGTTGAACCAATGAACACCGGGGAGCTGTTTTTT. Translated, this gives CSVEPMNTGELFF. The rearrangement joined TRBV29-1 to TRBJ2-2; the D segment cannot be called with confidence. CDR1 and CDR2 were assigned from the germline V gene as SQVTM and ANQGSEA. V was cut back by 2 bases and J by 1 base, leaving a gap of 5 bases between them. The cysteine opens and the phenylalanine closes a CDR3 of 13 amino acids. Only CDR3 DNA is held: 39 bases, read in frame from base 1.